Listed below are T cell receptor beta chains from one sample, sequenced in a study of T cell responses to AZD1222 COVID-19 vaccine. Only in-frame clones appear in the TCRdb table, and some are missing; sequencing was by immunoSEQ multiplex PCR. This table has about 100,000 clones, more than 70% appearing once. This specimen was peripheral blood, taken on day 0 of MenACWY control vaccination. The receptor source for this set is an adult in good health. CDR3s include the opening cysteine and the closing phenylalanine or tryptophan. The order of the fields is J gene, clone size, D gene, CDR3 length, V gene, CDR3 protein, CDR3 DNA. The D gene is left open where the match is weak. A clone size is listed for some rows: how often the clone was seen (once, few, many), or a class if it is expanded.

TRBJ2-7 | NA | TRBD2 | 15 | TRBV6-5 | CASRVTSGTPYEQYF | TGTGCCAGCAGAGTAACTAGCGGCACACCCTACGAGCAGTACTTC
TRBJ2-2 | NA | TRBD1 | 15 | TRBV18 | CASSSRDRNTGELFF | TGTGCCAGCTCATCCCGGGACAGGAACACCGGGGAGCTGTTTTTT
TRBJ2-7 | NA | NA | 12 | TRBV30 | CAGGGGSYEQYF | TGTGCCGGAGGGGGGGGGTCCTACGAGCAGTACTTC
TRBJ2-3 | NA | TRBD1 | 17 | TRBV5-1 | CASSVSGTGDPTDTQYF | TGCGCCAGCAGCGTATCCGGGACAGGGGACCCCACAGATACGCAGTATTTT
TRBJ1-5 | NA | NA | 13 | TRBV4-2 | CASSQVGNQPQHF | TGTGCCAGCAGCCAAGTTGGCAATCAGCCCCAGCATTTT
TRBJ1-2 | NA | NA | 14 | TRBV9 | CASSVQDTEGGYTF | TGTGCCAGCAGCGTTCAGGACACCGAGGGTGGCTACACCTTC
TRBJ2-6 | NA | NA | 14 | TRBV29-1 | CSVAQGVGANVLTF | TGCAGCGTAGCACAGGGTGTTGGGGCCAACGTCCTGACTTTC
TRBJ1-5 | NA | NA | 15 | TRBV5-1 | CASSLSGISNQPQHF | TGCGCCAGCAGCTTGTCAGGAATAAGCAATCAGCCCCAGCATTTT
TRBJ2-1 | NA | NA | 17 | TRBV7-9 | CASSFRMGMESHNEQFF | TGTGCCAGCAGTTTTAGGATGGGGATGGAATCTCACAATGAGCAGTTCTTC
TRBJ1-1 | NA | TRBD1 | 14 | TRBV6-5 | CASRLGQGGAEAFF | TGTGCCAGCAGACTGGGACAGGGAGGCGCTGAAGCTTTCTTT
TRBJ2-7 | NA | NA | 13 | TRBV12-3/TRBV12-4 | CASKSTEIYEQYF | TGTGCCAGCAAATCGACAGAGATCTACGAGCAGTACTTC
TRBJ1-1 | NA | NA | 14 | TRBV7-2 | CASSLGSTGTEAFF | TGTGCCAGCAGCTTAGGATCAACCGGGACTGAAGCTTTCTTT
TRBJ2-3 | NA | NA | 21 | TRBV14 | CASSPPGINKTGSIGPDTQYF | TGTGCCAGCAGCCCACCCGGAATAAACAAGACAGGATCCATAGGGCCAGATACGCAGTATTTT
TRBJ1-1 | many | NA | 15 | TRBV11-2 | CASSANWGPDTEAFF | TGTGCCAGCAGCGCTAATTGGGGGCCCGACACTGAAGCTTTCTTT
TRBJ2-1 | once | NA | 13 | TRBV5-1 | CASSLMSDNEQFF | TGCGCCAGCAGCTTGATGTCCGACAATGAGCAGTTCTTC
TRBJ1-4 | once | NA | 12 | TRBV28 | CASSLRAEKLFF | TGTGCCAGCAGTTTACGAGCTGAAAAACTGTTTTTT
TRBJ2-3 | NA | TRBD2 | 16 | TRBV7-2 | CASSFGAGGSTDTQYF | TGTGCCAGCAGCTTTGGAGCGGGGGGGAGCACAGATACGCAGTATTTT